This paragraph reports one T cell receptor beta chain. The sample originates from a study of blood T cell repertoires in COVID-19. About the research overall: The cDNA or gDNA used as material had been derived from T cells, B-cell-depleted T cells, or PBMCs.

Generated by immunoSEQ multiplex PCR, the TCRdb table keeps only in-frame clones and is missing some. The top ten clones hold roughly 0.56% of a sample with about 160,000 clones, approximately 91% of them seen once. The CDR3 sequence is 16 residues long. In germline, CDR1 is SEHNR, CDR2 FQNEAQ (reference sequence). J gave up 0 bases and V 3 bases, and 5 bases lay outside the gene matches. Material for sequencing was peripheral blood. The origin of this receptor is a man aged 50 to 59 with acute or convalescent COVID-19. This chain links TRBV7-9 with TRBJ2-3; 8 bases are shared with TRBD2. CDR3 nucleotides: TGTGCCAGCAGCTTCGGGACTAGTTCCAGCACAGATACGCAGTATTTT. Protein sequence: CASSFGTSSSTDTQYF.